Presented here are 26 T cell receptor beta chains from one specimen sequenced in a study of T-cell reconstitution after alpha-beta-depleted transplantation in children. Unique molecular identifiers were incorporated into the prepared TCRbeta library. MiXCR, applied by TCRdb to the PCR reads, yields one record per CDR3 protein. The sample contains 170,000 or so distinct CDR3 sequences, around 7% of which appear only once. Material: PBMCs from the stem cell graft donor, obtained from the stem cell graft. The source of these receptors is a human donor who donated a stem cell graft to a child with Wiskott-Aldrich syndrome.

This clonotype was detected many times. The gene calls are TRBV6-1 and TRBJ2-1, with D unresolved. CDR1 is MNHNS, CDR2 SASEGT, per germline. This CDR3 spans 15 amino acids. Trimming cost V 6 bases and J 0 bases, with 12 bases left between them. CDR3 sequence reads: CASRDWGSSYNEQFF. Written as DNA, the CDR3 is TGTGCCAGCAGGGATTGGGGAAGCTCCTACAATGAGCAGTTCTTC.

This clonotype has a count of ten or more. The chain couples TRBV29-1 to TRBJ1-1; D call uncertain. Germline V gene sequence: CDR1 SQVTM, CDR2 ANQGSEA. The CDR3 length is 11 residues. Trimming shortened V by 6 bases and J by 2 bases, and 7 bases separated the two germline ends. The CDR3 is CSVRSNTEAFF. CDR3 in DNA: TGCAGCGTGCGTTCTAACACTGAAGCTTTCTTT.

This clonotype was found many times. The CDR3 sequence: CASSLKTSGQGESNYGYTF. CDR3 DNA: TGCGCCAGCAGCTTGAAGACGTCTGGACAGGGGGAATCAAACTATGGCTACACCTTC. The chain joins TRBV5-1 to TRBJ1-2; 10 nucleotides align to TRBD1. The trim removed 1 base at V and 2 bases at J, leaving 14 bases unmatched. The CDR3 totals 19 residues. Germline lookup yields CDR1 SGHRS and CDR2 YFSETQ.

In regard to this clonotype: A read error may account for a junction end that differs from germline. The chain employs TRBV12-3 or TRBV12-4 and TRBJ1-3; 8 bases align to TRBD1. This CDR3 region has 17 residues. The CDR3 bases are TGTACCAGCAGTGGAGGGGACAGGTCAGACTCTGGAAACACCATATATTTT. Translation gives CTSSGGDRSDSGNTIYF.

At least ten counts were recorded for this clonotype. The V gene is TRBV28, the J gene TRBJ2-7; D may be TRBD1 (5 bases). Germline V lookup: CDR1 MDHEN, CDR2 SYDVKM. The CDR3 sequence is 16 residues long. The V end was cut by 5 bases, the J end by 0 bases, with 17 bases between. The CDR3 here is CASSLRRVQSSYEQYF. The CDR3 nucleotides are TGTGCCAGCAGTCTCCGCAGGGTCCAGAGCTCCTACGAGCAGTACTTC.

This clonotype was recorded at least ten times. The chain joins TRBV30 to TRBJ1-2; 8 positions agree with TRBD1. The CDR3 totals 13 residues. V lost 8 bases to trimming and J lost 4 bases; unmatched junction nucleotides: 9. Germline values: CDR1 GTSNPN, CDR2 SVGIG (reference sequence). In nucleotides, the CDR3 is TGTGCCCGATCCCCGGGACAGGCCTATGGCTACACCTTC. This sequence encodes CARSPGQAYGYTF.

This clonotype was found a few times. This chain joins TRBV7-2 and TRBJ1-2; perhaps TRBD1 as D (6 bases). Germline V gene sequence: CDR1 SGHTA, CDR2 FQGNSA. The CDR3 consists of 15 residues. Trimming stripped 5 bases from V and 2 bases from J, with 15 bases between. CDR3 sequence (DNA): TGTGCCAGCAGCACCTCGGGGGGCCTAAACTATGGCTACACCTTC. Its protein product is CASSTSGGLNYGYTF.

This clonotype was seen many times. The chain combines TRBV12-3 or TRBV12-4 with TRBJ2-4; 12 nucleotides agree with TRBD2. The V gene end was trimmed by 6 bases and the J gene end by 16 bases; junction bases not matched to a gene: 13. This CDR3 is built from 14 residues. The CDR3 here is CASSYKRTSGVLYF. DNA of the CDR3: TGTGCCAGCAGCTATAAAAGGACTAGCGGGGTATTATACTTC.

This chain links TRBV7-9 with TRBJ2-7; no clear D gene. The CDR3 contains 14 residues. Germline assignment: CDR1 SEHNR and CDR2 FQNEAQ (reference sequence). V shed 4 bases and J shed 3 bases, with 13 bases lying between them. The CDR3 here is CASSSLGIHYEQYF. The DNA for the CDR3 is TGTGCCAGCAGCTCGCTAGGGATTCACTACGAGCAGTACTTC.

Ten or more counts support this clonotype. V gene TRBV6-5 combines with J gene TRBJ1-4; no firm D call. The germline V gene has CDR1 MNHEY and CDR2 SVGAGI. V lost 2 bases to trimming and J lost 8 bases, with 12 bases between them. CDR3 length: 14 residues. Written as DNA, the CDR3 is TGTGCCAGCAGTTACGTGGGCTTAGGGGAAAAACTGTTTTTT. This translates into CASSYVGLGEKLFF.

There are a few counts of this clonotype. The V and J genes are TRBV7-6 and TRBJ2-1; 13 bases match TRBD2. CDR3 length: 16 amino acids. V lost 4 bases to trimming and J lost 9 bases; unmatched junction nucleotides: 9. Germline loops: CDR1 SGHVS, CDR2 FNYEAQ. The CDR3 is CASSSRTSGSLSEQFF. In DNA, the CDR3 is TGTGCCAGCAGCTCCCGGACTAGCGGGAGCTTGAGTGAGCAGTTCTTC. Combining the CDR3 with reference TRBV7-6 and TRBJ2-1 gives the whole variable domain GAGVSQSPRYKVTKRGQDVALRCDPISGHVSLYWYRQALGQGPEFLTYFNYEAQQDKSGLPNDRFSAERPEGSISTLTIQRTEQRDSAMYRCASSSRTSGSLSEQFFGPGTRLTVL.

This clonotype was found many times. The chain links TRBV20-1 to TRBJ2-1, with 7 bases lining up with TRBD2. CDR1 is DFQATT and CDR2 is SNEGSKA in the germline V gene (reference sequence). The CDR3 is made up of 14 amino acids. J gave up 10 bases and V 1 base, and 10 bases lay outside the gene matches. CDR3 sequence reads: CSARVGLLGPEQFF. The CDR3 nucleotides read TGCAGTGCTAGAGTGGGACTACTAGGACCGGAGCAGTTCTTC.

The table lists this clonotype with many counts. The chain couples TRBV19 to TRBJ2-1, with TRBD2 matching over 9 bases. The CDR3 length is 18 residues. With V trimmed by 4 bases and J by 8 bases, 18 bases remained unmatched. Per the germline V gene, CDR1 is LNHDA and CDR2 is SQIVND (reference sequence). The CDR3 DNA reads as TGTGCCAGTAGTAGGGCGGGAGGGCCAATCTCCCCATTCGATGAGCAGTTCTTC. Protein product: CASSRAGGPISPFDEQFF.

This clonotype has at least ten counts. The chain carries TRBV5-1 and TRBJ2-7; D possibly uses TRBD1 or TRBD2 (5 bases each). The CDR3 is 13 amino acids. Looked up from germline, CDR1 is SGHRS and CDR2 is YFSETQ. Trimming cost V 6 bases and J 6 bases, with 16 bases left between them. CDR3 amino acids: CASTWDGPSEQYF. DNA for the CDR3: TGCGCCAGCACCTGGGACGGTCCTAGCGAGCAGTACTTC.

This clonotype was detected many times. V and J are TRBV27 and TRBJ2-3; D is perhaps TRBD2 (5 bases). V lost 1 base and J lost 5, with 16 bases in between. CDR1 is MNHEY, CDR2 SMNVEV, per germline (reference sequence). The CDR3 covers 16 residues. This CDR3 is CASSLFARLRGDTQYF. As DNA, the CDR3 is TGTGCCAGCAGTTTATTTGCCAGGCTACGGGGAGATACGCAGTATTTT.

This clonotype was seen a handful of times. The gene calls are TRBV7-2 and TRBJ2-1, with 10 positions matching TRBD2. Germline CDR1 and CDR2: SGHTA and FQGNSA. J lost 5 bases, V lost 6 bases, and 7 bases had no gene match. The CDR3 is made up of 15 amino acids. For the CDR3, the DNA is TGTGCCAGCAGTTTTCTAGCGGGAGAGGACAATGAGCAGTTCTTC. It translates to CASSFLAGEDNEQFF.

This clonotype was seen repeatedly, ten times or more. The chain recombines TRBV20-1 with TRBJ2-7; TRBD1 is a possible D gene (6 bases). Germline V CDR1 and CDR2: DFQATT, SNEGSKA (reference sequence). The ends were cut back, 8 bases at V and 0 bases at J, with 14 bases in the middle. This CDR3 has 13 residues. CDR3 sequence: CSFRTETSYEQYF. In DNA, the CDR3 is TGCAGTTTTAGGACAGAAACCTCCTACGAGCAGTACTTC.

The rearrangement joins TRBV10-2 to TRBJ1-1, with 7 bases matching TRBD1. The CDR3 totals 15 residues. Germline V CDR1 and CDR2: WSHSY, SAAADI. Losses at the gene ends were 4 bases for V and 2 bases for J; bases not matched to a gene: 7. CDR3 coding DNA: TGCGCCAGCAGTGGATTTGGACAGGCAAACACTGAAGCTTTCTTT. Amino acid sequence: CASSGFGQANTEAFF.

This clonotype was picked up many times. This chain joins TRBV27 and TRBJ1-6, with 10 bases matching TRBD1. Germline V CDR1 and CDR2: MNHEY, SMNVEV (reference sequence). V lost 8 bases to trimming and J lost 10 bases; unmatched junction nucleotides: 2. The CDR3 is made up of 12 amino acids. CDR3 nucleotides: TGTGCCAGCGGACAGGGGGAATCACCCCTCCACTTT. Encoded protein: CASGQGESPLHF.

CDR3 DNA: TGTGCCAGCAGCCAGGGTGTGGGGGGTCGGGGCGATCTGGGCGGGGAGCTGTTTTTT. Its protein product is CASSQGVGGRGDLGGELFF. The chain is built from TRBV4-2 and TRBJ2-2; perhaps TRBD2 as D (6 bases). Trimming shortened V by 3 bases and J by 7 bases, and 27 bases separated the two germline ends. In germline, CDR1 is LGHNA, CDR2 YNFKEQ. There are 19 residues in the CDR3.

This clonotype showed up many times. The chain is built from TRBV20-1 and TRBJ1-1; D remains unclear. V lost 6 bases and J lost 1, with 9 bases in between. CDR3 length: 12 amino acids. From germline, CDR1 is DFQATT and CDR2 SNEGSKA (reference sequence). Here the CDR3 DNA reads TGCAGTGCCATTGTGGAGAACACTGAAGCTTTCTTT. Translated: CSAIVENTEAFF.

The V gene is TRBV7-2, the J gene TRBJ2-5; 9 bases agree with TRBD1. With 5 bases clipped from V and 4 bases from J, the junction kept 14 bases outside the gene matches. This CDR3 spans 17 amino acids. CDR1 is SGHTA, CDR2 FQGNSA, per germline. This CDR3 reads CASSTRDRVFVGETQYF. The CDR3 DNA follows: TGTGCCAGCAGCACCCGGGACAGGGTCTTTGTCGGAGAGACCCAGTACTTC.

This clonotype was counted ten times or more. V gene TRBV15 combines with J gene TRBJ2-5; D unresolved. Germline lookup yields CDR1 LNHNV and CDR2 YYDKDF (reference sequence). V lost 0 bases to trimming and J lost 5 bases, with 16 bases between them. This CDR3 has 16 amino acids. CDR3 region: CATSRETPGPWETQYF. The DNA for the CDR3 is TGTGCCACCAGCAGAGAGACCCCCGGACCTTGGGAGACCCAGTACTTC. Using reference TRBV15 and TRBJ2-5 for the parts outside the CDR3, the full variable domain is DAMVIQNPRYQVTQFGKPVTLSCSQTLNHNVMYWYQQKSSQAPKLLFHYYDKDFNNEADTPDNFQSRRPNTSFCFLDIRSPGLGDTAMYLCATSRETPGPWETQYFGPGTRLLVL.

This clonotype has ten or more counts. This chain uses TRBV10-3 with TRBJ1-2, with 7 bases that match TRBD1. This CDR3 comprises 15 residues. The germline V gene encodes CDR1 ENHRY and CDR2 SYGVKD. V was clipped by 4 bases and J by 4 bases; unmatched bases: 9. The CDR3 DNA sequence: TGTGCCATCAGTGGGCGGGACAGTTATTCCTATGGCTACACCTTC. Amino acids: CAISGRDSYSYGYTF.

This clonotype was picked up a small number of times. V usage is TRBV20-1 and J usage is TRBJ1-6; perhaps TRBD1 as D (6 bases). The germline CDR1 and CDR2 sequences are DFQATT and SNEGSKA (reference sequence). V gave up 0 bases and J gave up 7 bases, with 13 bases separating them. The CDR3 has 15 residues. The CDR3 DNA follows: TGCAGTGCTAGAGATCGGGTTACAGGGAATTCACCCCTCCACTTT. It yields the protein CSARDRVTGNSPLHF.

As regards this clonotype: The junction differs from germline at one of its ends, possibly a read error. V gene TRBV20-1 combines with J gene TRBJ2-7; 7 positions agree with TRBD1. The CDR3 sequence is 16 residues long. Looked up from germline, CDR1 is DFQATT and CDR2 is SNEGSKA (reference sequence). The CDR3 region is CCARDLRGQTIYEQYF. CDR3 bases: TGCTGTGCTAGAGATCTTCGGGGACAGACAATTTACGAGCAGTACTTC.